This T cell receptor (beta chain) comes out of a study of ipilimumab plus nivolumab after autologous stem cell transplantation (dated by TCRdb to the early 2020s). Background for the entire study: The median number of doses that trial patients received was a few for ipilimumab and 8 or 9 for nivolumab. The DLBCL cohort included primary refractory and relapsed disease, with 18-month progression-free survival of about 86% and 29% respectively. Patients in the trial were undergoing autologous transplant and had high-risk diffuse large B cell lymphoma, mature T cell lymphoma, or multiple myeloma. The intent-to-treat population of the trial consisted of some 33 patients. Results the study describes overall, beyond this receptor: According to the authors, a biologic rationale for studying the approach further came from T cell receptor repertoire, regulatory T cell phenotype and gut microbiota profiles. The authors concluded that, as post-transplant consolidation, combined checkpoint inhibition appeared tolerable.

According to the germline V gene, CDR1 reads LGHNT and CDR2 reads FRNRAP. Relative to germline, V is 4 bases shorter and J is 0 bases shorter, with 12 bases between their ends. Measured from the cysteine to the phenylalanine, the CDR3 is 15 residues long. Just CDR3 DNA is preserved here, 45 bases in frame from base 1. The library relied on the immunoSEQ multiplex PCR assay. Imported from immuneACCESS, the table was reduced by TCRdb to in-frame sequences with V and J called. These copies leave out some clones; in studies compared against another copy, an unresolved V gene accounts for under half, and the cause of the remainder is not known. The sample profile shows approximately 10,000 clones; around 63% of them were found once. The ten largest clones capture over 25% of the sample. This clone is regarded as large (0.1 to 1%). There is no known antigen for this receptor. No base quality values were provided; no much bigger clone lies one nucleotide off.

Ipilimumab was given at 1 mg/kg intravenously on day 1 of selected weeks, and checkpoint therapy started 14 to 28 days after autologous transplant. Nivolumab was administered at 3 mg/kg intravenously on day 1 of weeks 1, 4, 7, 10, and every two weeks through week 26. This Phase Ib clinical trial tested ipilimumab plus nivolumab, a combined checkpoint inhibition, as consolidation after autologous stem cell transplantation. This clonotype was obtained from a male donor with diffuse large B-cell lymphoma. The input for sequencing was PBMCs, taken in a trial of ipilimumab plus nivolumab as post-transplant consolidation. The receptor chain draws on TRBV12-5 and TRBJ1-1, with no confidently assigned D gene. The DNA sequence follows: TGTGCTAGTGGTTCACCCTCCGGGATGAACACTGAAGCTTTCTTT. Translated, this is CASGSPSGMNTEAFF.